The present TCR beta chain was sequenced within a study of blood T cells in healthy people across ages. Study-level information: Template switching captured about one barcoded beta molecule per two T cells. Findings of the study overall: TCR beta diversity was tightly associated with the proportion of naive T cells. Investigators treated diversity estimates from one million T cells as underestimates. Long-lived donors carried more naive CD4+ cells and greater diversity than aged donors.

A remark on this clonotype: What it binds is unknown.

Combining a sample-barcoded 5' primer with a J-beta primer mix, a second PCR ran for 7 to 11 cycles. Via MiXCR, TCRdb re-called the 5' RACE reads, giving one row per CDR3 protein. Of around 1.7 million distinct CDR3 sequences listed, roughly 28% are singletons. This CDR3 comprises 15 residues. Germline V gene sequence: CDR1 SGHAT, CDR2 FQNNGV. Trimming pared 5 bases from V and 2 bases from J, leaving 14 bases between. The J gene is TRBJ2-3, the V gene TRBV11-2; D remains ambiguous. Sequenced input: blood. The receptor was isolated from a woman aged 30 to 39 in good health. As DNA, the CDR3 is TGTGCCAGCAGCACCGGTGGCGGAATCACAGATACGCAGTATTTT. This codes for CASSTGGGITDTQYF.